A single sample gave rise to the 30 T cell receptor beta chains below, sequenced in a study of T cell repertoires in cytomegalovirus infection. TCRdb reprocessed the reads with MiXCR, giving one entry per CDR3 protein. This table holds around 770,000 distinct CDR3 sequences, just under 30% found once. Their cognate antigens are unknown. The material was cultured CD8+ T cells from PBMCs, obtained from culture after CMV antigen stimulation. The receptor set was obtained from a human donor in good health (CMV status not recorded). Some clones in this sample may be carry-over from other donors' samples.

Comment on this clonotype: Germline and junction disagree at one end, which may indicate a read error. This rearrangement joins TRBV4-3 to TRBJ2-2; TRBD1 agrees at 7 bases. In germline, CDR1 is LGHNA, CDR2 YSLEER. This CDR3 region has 19 residues. The CDR3 nucleotides read TGCGCCAGCAGTCAAGGGCAAGGGTACAGGGGTCACAACACCGGGGAGCTGTTTTTT. Amino acid sequence: CASSQGQGYRGHNTGELFF.

The CDR3 region has the DNA TGTGCCAGCAGTGCCAGGGGACCTTCCTCCTACGAGCAGTACGTC. It encodes CASSARGPSSYEQYV. The chain uses TRBV27 and TRBJ2-7, with a weak D call TRBD1 (6 bases). V was cut by 5 bases and J by 0 bases, with 14 bases left in between. The CDR3 covers 15 residues. CDR1 and CDR2 from the germline V gene are MNHEY and SMNVEV (reference sequence).

V and J are TRBV20-1 and TRBJ1-2; the D gene is possibly TRBD1 (5 bases). Germline CDR1 is DFQATT and CDR2 is SNEGSKA (reference sequence). V gave up 6 bases and J gave up 0 bases, with 14 bases separating them. The length of the CDR3 is 14 residues. DNA for the CDR3: TGCAGTGCGAAAGCAGGGCCGACTAACTATGGCTACACCTTC. This codes for CSAKAGPTNYGYTF.

The chain is built from TRBV7-2 and TRBJ1-2; no firm D call. The V gene's germline CDR1 is SGHTA and CDR2 FQGNSA. V gave up 2 bases and J gave up 4 bases, with 8 bases separating them. The CDR3 length is 13 residues. In nucleotides, the CDR3 is TGTGCCAGCAGCTTAAACAGCTTCTATGGCTACACCTTC. It is translated as CASSLNSFYGYTF.

This clonotype occurred a few times. The gene calls are TRBV27 and TRBJ2-3; the D gene is possibly TRBD1 (6 bases). Germline loops: CDR1 MNHEY, CDR2 SMNVEV (reference sequence). This CDR3 has 16 residues. The germline V and J ends were trimmed by 0 bases and 1 base, with 11 bases remaining between them. The CDR3 coding sequence is TGTGCCAGCAGTTTATCCCCCTACAGGGGCACAGATACGCAGTATTTT. Protein: CASSLSPYRGTDTQYF.

The gene calls are TRBV27 and TRBJ2-1, with TRBD2 matching 7 bases. V trimming: 11 bases; J trimming: 10 bases; junction bases outside the gene matches: 8. The CDR3 is 11 residues long. CDR1 is MNHEY and CDR2 is SMNVEV in the germline V gene (reference sequence). The CDR3: CAAGGTSEQFF. CDR3 DNA sequence: TGTGCCGCCGGGGGGACCTCCGAGCAGTTCTTC.

This clonotype came up a few times. V is TRBV7-9 and J is TRBJ1-4, with D uncertain. Germline values: CDR1 SEHNR, CDR2 FQNEAQ (reference sequence). The V and J ends lost 2 bases and 3 bases respectively, with 10 bases between them. The CDR3 has 15 residues. CDR3: CASSLKTGANEKLFF. CDR3 nucleotides: TGTGCCAGCAGCTTAAAGACCGGGGCTAATGAAAAACTGTTTTTT.

The J gene is TRBJ1-2, the V gene TRBV12-3 or TRBV12-4; D is unresolved. Trimming took off 6 bases at V and 7 bases at J, with 6 bases between the two ends. This CDR3 spans 10 amino acids. CDR3 loop: CASSKGGYTF. The CDR3 DNA reads TGTGCCAGCAGCAAAGGTGGCTACACCTTC.

In nucleotides, the CDR3 is TGTGCCAGCAGCAAAGGGGGGGTTGGACAGCCCCAGCATTTT. Translated: CASSKGGVGQPQHF. This chain uses TRBV7-9 with TRBJ1-5; a weak D match, TRBD1 (6 bases). CDR1 and CDR2 (germline): SEHNR, FQNEAQ (reference sequence). This CDR3 is built from 14 residues. Trimming stripped 5 bases from V and 7 bases from J, with 15 bases between.

The chain links TRBV19 to TRBJ2-3; no reliable D call. V lost 5 bases to trimming and J lost 7 bases, with 16 bases between them. Germline CDR1 LNHDA, CDR2 SQIVND (reference sequence). The CDR3 is 14 residues long. The DNA for the CDR3 is TGTGCCAGTAGTCTCCTCCCCCACAGTAATACGCAGTATTTT. Residues: CASSLLPHSNTQYF.

This chain uses TRBV6-6 with TRBJ2-3; 7 nucleotides align to TRBD2. The length of the CDR3 is 18 residues. V lost 1 base to trimming and J lost 0 bases; unmatched junction nucleotides: 10. Looked up from germline, CDR1 is MNHNY and CDR2 is SVGAGI (reference sequence). The CDR3 coding sequence is TGTGCCAGCAGTTACTTCCCCCTCAGCGGGGCTAGCACAGATACGCAGTATTTT. This encodes CASSYFPLSGASTDTQYF.

This clonotype was counted many times. J is TRBJ1-1 and V is TRBV7-8; unclear D gene. Germline CDR1 and CDR2: SGHVS and FQNEAQ. The ends were cut back, 2 bases at V and 4 bases at J, with 11 bases in the middle. This CDR3 region has 14 residues. As DNA, the CDR3 is TGTGCCAGCAGCTTATGGGGAGTCGCCACTGAAGCTTTCTTT. Amino acids: CASSLWGVATEAFF.

The sample holds a few counts of this clonotype. The chain recombines TRBV6-6 with TRBJ1-6; D possibly corresponds to TRBD1 (6 bases). The CDR3 totals 11 residues. V was cut by 8 bases and J by 9 bases, with 8 bases left in between. Germline assignment: CDR1 MNHNY and CDR2 SVGAGI (reference sequence). In DNA, the CDR3 is TGTGCCAGCGGAGGGGGTTCACCCCTCCACTTT. It encodes CASGGGSPLHF.

This clonotype has more than one count but fewer than ten. The V and J genes are TRBV6-5 and TRBJ2-5; TRBD2 matches at 7 bases. After removal of 7 bases from V and 5 bases from J, the junction contained 13 bases not matched to a gene. The CDR3 is 15 residues long. Germline-derived CDR1 and CDR2 are MNHEY and SVGAGI. The CDR3 DNA reads as TGTGCCAGCAATTGGATGGGCGGGGAGGGGGAGACCCAGTACTTC. Encoded protein: CASNWMGGEGETQYF.

This clonotype appeared a few times. The chain recombines TRBV7-9 with TRBJ1-2, with 7 bases aligning to TRBD1. Germline trimming cut 5 bases from V and 0 bases from J; bases unmatched to any gene: 6. The CDR3 totals 15 residues. Looked up from germline, CDR1 is SEHNR and CDR2 is FQNEAQ (reference sequence). The CDR3 here is CASSGTQGTNYGYTF. In nucleotides, the CDR3 is TGTGCCAGCAGCGGGACACAGGGGACTAACTATGGCTACACCTTC.

The table lists this clonotype with a few counts. The CDR3 DNA reads as TGTGCCAGCAGTTACGGTGGGGGGAGTAACACCGGGGAGCTGTTTTTT. This sequence encodes CASSYGGGSNTGELFF. The chain is built from TRBV6-6 and TRBJ2-2; D perhaps matches TRBD2 (6 bases). Germline loops: CDR1 MNHNY, CDR2 SVGAGI (reference sequence). The CDR3 contains 16 residues. V gave up 2 bases and J gave up 2 bases, with 12 bases separating them.

The table lists this clonotype with a few counts. This chain connects TRBV15 to TRBJ2-2, with 8 bases lining up with TRBD2. This CDR3 region has 16 residues. The germline V gene encodes CDR1 LNHNV and CDR2 YYDKDF (reference sequence). Losses at the gene ends were 2 bases for V and 2 bases for J; bases not matched to a gene: 4. CDR3 sequence reads: CATSRPLAGNTGELFF. CDR3 sequence (DNA): TGTGCCACCAGCAGACCCCTAGCGGGTAACACCGGGGAGCTGTTTTTT.

The V and J genes are TRBV6-5 and TRBJ1-3; D is uncertain. The CDR3 totals 12 residues. Looked up from germline, CDR1 is MNHEY and CDR2 is SVGAGI. V was clipped by 6 bases and J by 5 bases, with 8 bases between them. The CDR3 DNA sequence: TGTGCCAGCAGCAGAGACAGAAACACCATATATTTT. Translating it yields CASSRDRNTIYF.

The chain employs TRBV25-1 and TRBJ1-2; D uncertain. V lost 0 bases and J 4 bases, leaving 12 bases between the germline ends. Germline lookup yields CDR1 MGHDK and CDR2 SYGVNS. The CDR3 runs 15 residues. The CDR3 sequence: CASSEYGEGSYGYTF. In DNA form, the CDR3 reads TGTGCCAGCAGTGAATATGGCGAAGGATCCTATGGCTACACCTTC.

The chain couples TRBV12-3 or TRBV12-4 to TRBJ2-3; D tentatively fits TRBD1 or TRBD2 (6 bases each). This CDR3 region has 15 residues. V dropped 3 bases and J dropped 2 bases, with 12 bases sitting between them. The CDR3 loop reads CASSLGGGYTDTQYF. Written as DNA, the CDR3 is TGTGCCAGCAGTTTGGGGGGCGGGTACACAGATACGCAGTATTTT.

This chain joins TRBV7-6 and TRBJ2-1; 14 nucleotides align to TRBD2. Germline lookup yields CDR1 SGHVS and CDR2 FNYEAQ. Germline trimming cut 5 bases from V and 6 bases from J; bases unmatched to any gene: 9. There are 17 residues in the CDR3. As DNA, the CDR3 is TGTGCCAGCAGCGTCCCGGGACTAGCGGGGGCCCCCAATGAGCAGTTCTTC. This codes for CASSVPGLAGAPNEQFF.

CDR3 nucleotides: TGTGCCAGCAGTCCACCGGACAGATATCAGCCCCAGCATTTT. Protein product: CASSPPDRYQPQHF. The V and J genes are TRBV28 and TRBJ1-5; tentative D call: TRBD1 (6 bases). Trimming cost V 5 bases and J 5 bases, with 13 bases left between them. The CDR3 spans 14 residues. Germline V CDR1 and CDR2: MDHEN, SYDVKM.

The chain uses TRBV20-1 and TRBJ1-2; weak D call: TRBD1 (5 bases). V was cut by 2 bases and J by 5 bases, with 15 bases left in between. Germline V CDR1 and CDR2: DFQATT, SNEGSKA (reference sequence). This CDR3 is built from 14 residues. In DNA form, the CDR3 reads TGCAGTGCTAGAATACAGGACGGTAGTTATGGCTACACCTTC. Translated, it gives CSARIQDGSYGYTF.

This clonotype was recorded many times. V is TRBV7-2 and J is TRBJ2-3; D not resolved. Per the germline V gene, CDR1 is SGHTA and CDR2 is FQGNSA. The CDR3 has 13 amino acids. The V end was cut by 2 bases, the J end by 2 bases, with 5 bases between. The CDR3 loop is CASSLLNTDTQYF. The CDR3 nucleotides are TGTGCCAGCAGCTTACTCAACACAGATACGCAGTATTTT.

This clonotype was recorded many times. The V call is TRBV7-6, the J call TRBJ1-1; 7 bases match TRBD1. The V gene end was trimmed by 6 bases and the J gene end by 5 bases; junction bases not matched to a gene: 9. Germline V gives CDR1 SGHVS, CDR2 FNYEAQ. This CDR3 is built from 14 residues. The chain's CDR3 is CASSPSGGITEAFF. Written as DNA, the CDR3 is TGTGCCAGCAGTCCCTCAGGGGGGATTACTGAAGCTTTCTTT.

V and J are TRBV14 and TRBJ2-1; 12 bases fit TRBD1. Germline-derived CDR1 and CDR2 are SGHDN and FVKESK. This CDR3 is built from 19 residues. V lost 1 base to trimming and J lost 7 bases; unmatched junction nucleotides: 14. Here the CDR3 reads CASSQVPGTGGASRNEQFF. CDR3 in DNA: TGTGCCAGCAGCCAAGTTCCCGGGACAGGGGGCGCGTCAAGAAATGAGCAGTTCTTC.

This clonotype turned up a few times. The chain couples TRBV6-1 to TRBJ2-3, with TRBD1 identical over 8 bases. The CDR3 is 15 residues long. Trimming removed 5 bases from V and 4 bases from J; junction bases left unmatched: 8. Germline V gene data show CDR1 as MNHNS and CDR2 as SASEGT. The CDR3 DNA is TGTGCCAGCAGTCACTGGGGGACAGGAGCAGATACGCAGTATTTT. Translation gives CASSHWGTGADTQYF.

This clonotype has a handful of counts. As DNA, the CDR3 is TGTGCCAGCATCGATGGGGGGCCCGGCACTGAAGCTTTCTTT. Protein sequence: CASIDGGPGTEAFF. The J gene is TRBJ1-1, the V gene TRBV2, with a weak D call TRBD1 (6 bases). This CDR3 has 14 amino acids. Germline CDR1 is SNHLY and CDR2 is FYNNEI. The V gene lost 7 bases and the J gene lost 4 bases, with 16 bases spanning the gap.

This clonotype was observed at least ten times. The CDR3 loop reads CASSFGDGSTDTQYF. CDR3 in DNA: TGTGCCAGCAGCTTTGGGGACGGCAGCACAGATACGCAGTATTTT. The rearrangement joins TRBV7-6 to TRBJ2-3; either TRBD1 or TRBD2 may supply D (5 bases each). Trimming stripped 3 bases from V and 0 bases from J, with 10 bases between. The CDR3 runs to 15 residues. Germline loops: CDR1 SGHVS, CDR2 FNYEAQ.

This rearrangement joins TRBV5-4 to TRBJ1-1, with D uncertain. Trimming left V 4 bases short and J 4 bases short, with 14 bases between. This CDR3 spans 14 amino acids. Germline CDR1 is SGHNT and CDR2 is YYREEE (reference sequence). CDR3 sequence: CASSPPGLGTEAFF. The CDR3 DNA reads TGTGCCAGCAGCCCTCCCGGATTGGGCACTGAAGCTTTCTTT. Full variable domain (rest looked up from reference TRBV5-4 and TRBJ1-1): ETGVTQSPTHLIKTRGQQVTLRCSSQSGHNTVSWYQQALGQGPQFIFQYYREEENGRGNFPPRFSGLQFPNYSSELNVNALELDDSALYLCASSPPGLGTEAFFGQGTRLTVV.